The sequence of this T cell receptor (beta chain) was determined in a study of vaccination effects on CD4 cells after COVID-19. Across the study: Before any sequencing was done, the ViraFEST assay used viral peptide pools to expand antigen-specific CD4+ T cells.

Researchers isolated CD4+ T cells once roughly ten days of culture had elapsed. Half-medium exchanges with IL-2 medium took place on days 3 and 7. Concerning this clone: The target antigen is unknown.

Study-wide results and limits: Clones induced by infection and by vaccine showed marked clonal contraction late after vaccination.

Clones were read by immunoSEQ multiplex PCR, and TCRdb kept only the in-frame ones, dropping some. Among roughly 50,000 clones listed, 67% were seen once. The TCR comes from a human donor who received a COVID-19 vaccine. The sample consisted of CD4+ T cells from PBMCs cultured without peptide, taken before COVID-19 vaccination.

CDR3 residues: CASSSTLLAGGRNTQYF. The CDR3 DNA is TGTGCCAGCAGCTCCACCCTACTAGCGGGGGGGCGGAATACGCAGTATTTT. The chain recombines TRBV7-2 with TRBJ2-3; TRBD2 agrees at 13 bases. The germline CDR1 and CDR2 sequences are SGHTA and FQGNSA. The ends lost 4 bases at V and 7 bases at J; junction bases unmatched: 11. The CDR3 covers 17 residues.